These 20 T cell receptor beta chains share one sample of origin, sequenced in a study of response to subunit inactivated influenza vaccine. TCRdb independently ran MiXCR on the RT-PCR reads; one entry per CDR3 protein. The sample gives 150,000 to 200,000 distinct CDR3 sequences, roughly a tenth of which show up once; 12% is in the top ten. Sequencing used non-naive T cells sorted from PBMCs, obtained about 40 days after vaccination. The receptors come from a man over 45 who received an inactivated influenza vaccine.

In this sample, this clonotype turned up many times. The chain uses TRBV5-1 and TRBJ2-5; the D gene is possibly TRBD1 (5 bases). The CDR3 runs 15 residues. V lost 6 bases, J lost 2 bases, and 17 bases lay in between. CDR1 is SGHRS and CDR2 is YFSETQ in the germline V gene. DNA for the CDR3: TGCGCCAGCAATAGTCTAGTGGGGCAGCAAGAGACCCAGTACTTC. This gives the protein CASNSLVGQQETQYF.

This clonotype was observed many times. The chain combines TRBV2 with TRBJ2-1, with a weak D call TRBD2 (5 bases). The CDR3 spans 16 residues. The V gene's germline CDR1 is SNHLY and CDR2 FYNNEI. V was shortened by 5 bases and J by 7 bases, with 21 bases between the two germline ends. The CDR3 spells CASSRLDITRVNEQFF. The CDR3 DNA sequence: TGTGCCAGCAGTCGACTCGACATTACTAGAGTTAATGAGCAGTTCTTC.

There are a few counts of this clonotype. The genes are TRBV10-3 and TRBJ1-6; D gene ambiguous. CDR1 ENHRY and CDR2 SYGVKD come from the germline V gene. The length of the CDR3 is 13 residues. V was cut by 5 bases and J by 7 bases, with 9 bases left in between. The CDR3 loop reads CAISKAENSPLHF. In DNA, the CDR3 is TGTGCCATCAGTAAAGCAGAGAATTCACCCCTCCACTTT.

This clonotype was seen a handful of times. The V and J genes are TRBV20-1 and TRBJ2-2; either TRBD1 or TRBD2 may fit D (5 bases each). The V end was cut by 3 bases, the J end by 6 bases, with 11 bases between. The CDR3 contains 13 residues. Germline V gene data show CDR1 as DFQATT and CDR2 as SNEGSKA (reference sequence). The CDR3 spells CSASRETSGELFF. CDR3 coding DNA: TGCAGTGCTAGCAGGGAGACCTCCGGGGAGCTGTTTTTT.

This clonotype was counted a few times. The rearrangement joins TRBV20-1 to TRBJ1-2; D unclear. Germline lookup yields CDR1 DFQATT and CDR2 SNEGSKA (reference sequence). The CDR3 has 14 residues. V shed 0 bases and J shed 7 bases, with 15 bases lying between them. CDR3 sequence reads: CSARDLRSSGGYTF. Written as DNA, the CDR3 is TGCAGTGCTAGAGATCTGAGGAGTTCCGGTGGCTACACCTTC.

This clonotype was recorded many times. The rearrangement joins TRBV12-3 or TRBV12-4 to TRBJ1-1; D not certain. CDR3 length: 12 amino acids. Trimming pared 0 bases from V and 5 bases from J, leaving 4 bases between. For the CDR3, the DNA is TGTGCCAGCAGTTTAGCGCGGACTGAAGCTTTCTTT. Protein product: CASSLARTEAFF.

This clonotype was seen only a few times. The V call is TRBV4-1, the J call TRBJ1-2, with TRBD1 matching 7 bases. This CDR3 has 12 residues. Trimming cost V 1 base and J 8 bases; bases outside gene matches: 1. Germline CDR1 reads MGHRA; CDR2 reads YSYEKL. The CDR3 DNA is TGCGCCAGCAGCCAAGCAGGGGGAGGCTACACCTTC. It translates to CASSQAGGGYTF.

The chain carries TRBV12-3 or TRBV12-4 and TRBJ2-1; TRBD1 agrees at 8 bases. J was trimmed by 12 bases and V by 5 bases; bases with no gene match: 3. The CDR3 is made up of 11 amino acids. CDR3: CASSQDRGQFF. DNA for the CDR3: TGTGCCAGCAGTCAAGACAGGGGGCAGTTCTTC.

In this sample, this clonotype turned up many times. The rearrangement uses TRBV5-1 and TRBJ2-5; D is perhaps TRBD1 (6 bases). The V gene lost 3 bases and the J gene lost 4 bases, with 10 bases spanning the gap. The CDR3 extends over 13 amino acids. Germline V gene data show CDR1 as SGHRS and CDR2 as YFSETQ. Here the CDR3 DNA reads TGCGCCAGCAGCTCCCAGGGGACAGAGACCCAGTACTTC. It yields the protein CASSSQGTETQYF.

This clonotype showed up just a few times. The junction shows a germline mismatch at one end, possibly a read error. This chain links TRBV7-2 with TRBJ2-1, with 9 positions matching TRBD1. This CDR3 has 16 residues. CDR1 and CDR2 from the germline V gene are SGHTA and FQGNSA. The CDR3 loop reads CSSRGQGISSYNEQFF. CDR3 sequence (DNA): TGTTCCAGCAGGGGACAGGGAATTAGCTCCTACAATGAGCAGTTCTTC.

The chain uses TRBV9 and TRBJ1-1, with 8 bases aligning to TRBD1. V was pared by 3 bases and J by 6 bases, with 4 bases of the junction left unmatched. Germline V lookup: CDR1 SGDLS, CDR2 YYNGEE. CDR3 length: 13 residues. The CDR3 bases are TGTGCCAGCAGCGCTGAACAGGGGGCTGAAGCTTTCTTT. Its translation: CASSAEQGAEAFF.

Here the CDR3 reads CASSLMGRGTGDEQFF. In DNA, the CDR3 is TGTGCCAGCAGTTTAATGGGTCGAGGGACAGGGGACGAGCAGTTCTTC. V and J are TRBV12-3 or TRBV12-4 and TRBJ2-1; 10 bases map to TRBD1. After removal of 2 bases from V and 10 bases from J, the junction contained 11 bases not matched to a gene. This CDR3 region has 16 residues.

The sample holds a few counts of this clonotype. DNA of the CDR3: TGTGCCTCCTCCCGGGATTACTATGGCTACACCTTC. It encodes CASSRDYYGYTF. The V and J genes are TRBV7-2 and TRBJ1-2; D is ambiguous. V shed 11 bases and J shed 3 bases, with 13 bases lying between them. The CDR3 contains 12 residues. CDR1 and CDR2 from the germline V gene are SGHTA and FQGNSA.

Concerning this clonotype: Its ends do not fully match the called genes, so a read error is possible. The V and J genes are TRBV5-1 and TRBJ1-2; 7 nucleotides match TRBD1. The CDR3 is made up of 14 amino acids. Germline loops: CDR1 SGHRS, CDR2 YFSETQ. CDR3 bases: TGCCCCAGCAGCCGCGGGGACAGCAACTATGGCTACACCTTC. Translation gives CPSSRGDSNYGYTF.

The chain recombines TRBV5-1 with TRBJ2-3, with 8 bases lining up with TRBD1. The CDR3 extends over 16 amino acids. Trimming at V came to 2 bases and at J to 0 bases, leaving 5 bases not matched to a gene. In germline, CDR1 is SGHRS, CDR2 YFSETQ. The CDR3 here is CASSFNQGASTDTQYF. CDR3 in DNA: TGCGCCAGCAGCTTCAACCAGGGGGCAAGCACAGATACGCAGTATTTT. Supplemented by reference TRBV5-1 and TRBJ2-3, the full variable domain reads KAGVTQTPRYLIKTRGQQVTLSCSPISGHRSVSWYQQTPGQGLQFLFEYFSETQRNKGNFPGRFSGRQFSNSRSEMNVSTLELGDSALYLCASSFNQGASTDTQYFGPGTRLTVL.

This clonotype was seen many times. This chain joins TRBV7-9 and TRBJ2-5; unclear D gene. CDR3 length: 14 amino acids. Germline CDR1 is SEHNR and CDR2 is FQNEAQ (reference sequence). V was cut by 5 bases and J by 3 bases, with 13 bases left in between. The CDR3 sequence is CASSRKGLEETQYF. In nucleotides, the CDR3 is TGTGCCAGCAGCCGAAAGGGTTTAGAAGAGACCCAGTACTTC.

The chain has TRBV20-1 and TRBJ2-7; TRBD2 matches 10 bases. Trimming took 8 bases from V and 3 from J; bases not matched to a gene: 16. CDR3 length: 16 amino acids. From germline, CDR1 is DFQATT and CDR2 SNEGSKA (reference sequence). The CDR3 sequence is CSTSGTSATEHYEQYF. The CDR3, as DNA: TGCAGTACTTCCGGGACTAGCGCGACAGAGCACTACGAGCAGTACTTC.

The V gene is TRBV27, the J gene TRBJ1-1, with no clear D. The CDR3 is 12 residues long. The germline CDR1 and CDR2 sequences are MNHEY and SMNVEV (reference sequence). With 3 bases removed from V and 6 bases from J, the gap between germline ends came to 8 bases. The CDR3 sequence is CASSFVGSEAFF. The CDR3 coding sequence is TGTGCCAGCAGTTTTGTCGGTTCTGAAGCTTTCTTT.

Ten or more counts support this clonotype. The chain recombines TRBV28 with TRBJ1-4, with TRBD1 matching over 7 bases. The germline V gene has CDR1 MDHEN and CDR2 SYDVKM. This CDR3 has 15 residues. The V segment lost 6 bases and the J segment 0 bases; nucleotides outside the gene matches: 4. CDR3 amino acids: CASRWDSTTNEKLFF. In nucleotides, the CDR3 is TGTGCCAGCAGATGGGACAGCACAACTAATGAAAAACTGTTTTTT.

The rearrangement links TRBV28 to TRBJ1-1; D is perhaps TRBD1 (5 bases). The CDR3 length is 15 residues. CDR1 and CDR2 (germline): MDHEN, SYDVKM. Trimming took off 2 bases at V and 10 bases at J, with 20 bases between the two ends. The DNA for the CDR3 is TGTGCCAGCAGTTTAAACGACGGCGGGGCAGGACGAGCTTTCTTT. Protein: CASSLNDGGAGRAFF.